This TCR beta chain comes out of a study of blood T cell repertoires in COVID-19. Overall study context: Spain, Italy and the United States supplied samples that represented acute and convalescent COVID-19.

CDR1 is PRHDT, CDR2 FYEKMQ, per germline (reference sequence). Trimming at V came to 5 bases and at J to 8 bases, leaving 15 bases not matched to a gene. CDR3 length equals 16 residues. Data came from immunoSEQ multiplex PCR; TCRdb stores just in-frame clones and leaves some out. The table includes 250,000 to 300,000 clones, just over 85% detected once. This receptor was identified in a man between 18 and 29 years old who had recovered from COVID-19. The material sequenced was PBMCs or T cells enriched from blood (not recorded which). The chain uses TRBV13 and TRBJ2-1; 7 positions match TRBD2. This CDR3 reads CASSRTKTSRLDEQFF. CDR3 DNA sequence: TGTGCCAGCAGCCGAACGAAGACTAGCCGGCTAGATGAGCAGTTCTTC.